This entry is about one T cell receptor (beta chain). Its antigen remains undetermined. Per-base quality was not reported, and no clone a single base away is much larger than it. V is reduced by 5 bases and J by 13 bases, leaving a spacing of 15 bases between them. Based on the germline V gene, the CDR1 and CDR2 sequences are SGHTA and FQGNSA. Including the terminal cysteine and phenylalanine, the CDR3 comprises 13 residues. The CDR3 DNA has 39 bases and is translated from base 1. This entry is derived from a study of T cell responses to AZD1222 COVID-19 vaccine listed by TCRdb under 2021. Regarding the study in general: AZD1222 recipients with second doses at about 4 weeks or about 12 weeks were pooled, because spike-specific TCR depth and breadth did not differ between schedules. TCR sequencing was performed for 233 trial participants, of whom around 210 were given two doses of AZD1222 and around 26 were given two doses of MenACWY control vaccine. Trial participants were enrolled by age into subgroups of 18-55, 56-69 and 70-plus years, and about 150, 27 and 61 TCR-sequenced participants, respectively, were included in these subgroups. What the work shows at the level of the full study, not this receptor alone: Epitopes outside the regions mutated in the B.1.351 and B.1.1.7 variants were reportedly recognized by nearly half of the unique spike-specific TCRs. A significant rise in spike-specific TCR breadth and depth was observed after two AZD1222 doses relative to day 0 and relative to MenACWY recipients. No day 14 peak-response samples were available, so repertoires were characterized only after the peak T cell response. In the small 56-69-year group, the increase in depth fell short of significance, most likely because of low power. Vaccine-associated CD4 TCRs spanned the whole spike protein, with dominant responses in regions 160-218 and 743-854. Participants were mostly white British and included more females than males, and it was suggested by the authors that clonal diversity may have been underestimated. Conclusions about previously exposed vaccinees were limited because only six AZD1222 recipients were SARS-CoV-2 seropositive at baseline.

Read against the paper, the sample's time point label means: baseline before first vaccination. The vaccinee samples were drawn from two UK trials, COV001 and COV002, one of which was a single-blind randomized controlled phase 2/3 trial testing AZD1222 (ChAdOx1 nCoV-19) in healthy adults. For TCRbeta chain sequencing, PBMC samples from trial participants were taken at day 0 and at day 28 after the second dose. The CDR3 regions of human TCRbeta chains were subjected to immunosequencing. The paper's data handling went like this. Repertoire TCRs were checked for matches against a reference library of SARS-CoV-2-specific TCRs that had been generated using the MIRA antigen-specificity platform. Breadth was defined as the fraction of unique TCRs that were SARS-CoV-2-associated, and depth was defined as the fraction of total T cells that were SARS-CoV-2-associated. Each spike-specific TCR was assigned to its reactive spike region and to a CD4 or CD8 class using the MIRA data. Log10-transformed breadth and depth values were compared by one-way ANOVA with Sidak's multiple comparisons tests. The clones in this table, taken by TCRdb from immuneACCESS, are in-frame only. Not every clone is retained; where verified, under half of the shortfall comes from an unresolved V gene, and the cause of the rest is unknown. V and J calls plus clone size are reproduced from that table; the DNA served to infer D and trimming. The sample table records about 120,000 clones; about 87% of these occur just once. More than 9% of the sample is taken by the ten largest.

This TCR derives from an adult in good health. The rearrangement combines TRBV7-2 with TRBJ1-6; possibly the D gene is TRBD1, per 6 matching bases. The sample in question was peripheral blood, obtained on day 0 of AZD1222 vaccination. In nucleotides, the sequence is TGTGCCAGCAGCAGAGACAGGCCTTTCCCCCTCCACTTT. The encoded protein is CASSRDRPFPLHF.